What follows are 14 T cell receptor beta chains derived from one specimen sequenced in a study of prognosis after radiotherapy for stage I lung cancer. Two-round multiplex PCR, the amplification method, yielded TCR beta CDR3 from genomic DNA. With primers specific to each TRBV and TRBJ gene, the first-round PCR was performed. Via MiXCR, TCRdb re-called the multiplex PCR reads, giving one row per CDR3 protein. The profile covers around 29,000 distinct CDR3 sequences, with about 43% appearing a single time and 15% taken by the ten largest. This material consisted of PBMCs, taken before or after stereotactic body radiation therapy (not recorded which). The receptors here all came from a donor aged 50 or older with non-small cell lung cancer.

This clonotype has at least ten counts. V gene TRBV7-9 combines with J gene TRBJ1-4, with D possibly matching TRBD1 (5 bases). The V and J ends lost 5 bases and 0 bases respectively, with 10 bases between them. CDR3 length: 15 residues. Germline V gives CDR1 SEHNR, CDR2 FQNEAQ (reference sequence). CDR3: CASSPGGATNEKLFF. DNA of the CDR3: TGTGCCAGCAGCCCCGGGGGGGCAACTAATGAAAAACTGTTTTTT. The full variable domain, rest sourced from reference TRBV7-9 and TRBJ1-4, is DTGVSQNPRHKITKRGQNVTFRCDPISEHNRLYWYRQTLGQGPEFLTYFQNEAQLEKSRLLSDRFSAERPKGSFSTLEIQRTEQGDSAMYLCASSPGGATNEKLFFGSGTQLSVL.

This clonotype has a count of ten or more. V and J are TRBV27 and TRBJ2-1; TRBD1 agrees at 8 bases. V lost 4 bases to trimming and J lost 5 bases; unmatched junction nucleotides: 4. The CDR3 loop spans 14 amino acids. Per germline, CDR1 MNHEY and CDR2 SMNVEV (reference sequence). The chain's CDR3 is CASSSLDRDNEQFF. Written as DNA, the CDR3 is TGTGCCAGCAGTTCCTTGGACAGGGACAATGAGCAGTTCTTC.

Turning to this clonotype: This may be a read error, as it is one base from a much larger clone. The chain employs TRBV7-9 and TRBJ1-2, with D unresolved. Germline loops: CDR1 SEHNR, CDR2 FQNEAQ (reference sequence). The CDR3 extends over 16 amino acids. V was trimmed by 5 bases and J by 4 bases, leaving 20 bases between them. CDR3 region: CASSIQKQWLSYGYTF. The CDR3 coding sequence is TGTGCCAGCAGCATTCAGAAACAGTGGTTAAGCTATGGCTACACCTTC.

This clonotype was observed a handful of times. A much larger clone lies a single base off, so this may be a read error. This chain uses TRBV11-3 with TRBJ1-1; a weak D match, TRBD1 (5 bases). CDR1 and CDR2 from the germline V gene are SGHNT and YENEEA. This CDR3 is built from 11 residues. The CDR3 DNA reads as TGTGCCAGCAGCCCTGGGACTGGAGCTTTCTTT. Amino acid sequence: CASSPGTGAFF. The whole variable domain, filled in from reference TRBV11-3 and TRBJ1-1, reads EAGVVQSPRYKIIEKKQPVAFWCNPISGHNTLYWYLQNLGQGPELLIRYENEEAVDDSQLPKDRFSAERLKGVDSTLKIQPAELGDSAVYLCASSPGTGAFFGQGTRLTVV.

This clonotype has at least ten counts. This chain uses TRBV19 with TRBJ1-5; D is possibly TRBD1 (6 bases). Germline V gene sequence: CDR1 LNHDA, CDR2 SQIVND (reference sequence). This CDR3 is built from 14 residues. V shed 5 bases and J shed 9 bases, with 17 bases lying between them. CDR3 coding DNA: TGTGCCAGTAGTCCCGACGGGGGCCCTCGGCCCCAGCATTTT. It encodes CASSPDGGPRPQHF. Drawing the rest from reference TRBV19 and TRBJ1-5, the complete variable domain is DGGITQSPKYLFRKEGQNVTLSCEQNLNHDAMYWYRQDPGQGLRLIYYSQIVNDFQKGDIAEGYSVSREKKESFPLTVTSAQKNPTAFYLCASSPDGGPRPQHFGDGTRLSIL.

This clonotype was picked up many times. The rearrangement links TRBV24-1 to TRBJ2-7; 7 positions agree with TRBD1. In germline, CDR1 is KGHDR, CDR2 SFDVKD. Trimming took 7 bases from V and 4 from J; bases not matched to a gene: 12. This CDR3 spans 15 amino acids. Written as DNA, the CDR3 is TGTGCCACCAGGACGGGACAGATGGGCTATTACGAGCAGTACTTC. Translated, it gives CATRTGQMGYYEQYF.

CDR3 nucleotides: TGTGCCAGCAGCCCCCAGGGACTAGCGGGGGGTCGGAAGTTCTTC. Translating gives CASSPQGLAGGRKFF. This chain connects TRBV7-3 to TRBJ2-1; 15 bases are a match to TRBD2. The CDR3 has 15 amino acids. V gave up 5 bases and J gave up 14 bases; unmatched junction bases: 10. Germline lookup yields CDR1 SGHTA and CDR2 FQGTGA. Supplemented by reference TRBV7-3 and TRBJ2-1, the full variable domain reads GAGVSQTPSNKVTEKGKYVELRCDPISGHTALYWYRQSLGQGPEFLIYFQGTGAADDSGLPNDRFFAVRPEGSVSTLKIQRTERGDSAVYLCASSPQGLAGGRKFFGPGTRLTVL.

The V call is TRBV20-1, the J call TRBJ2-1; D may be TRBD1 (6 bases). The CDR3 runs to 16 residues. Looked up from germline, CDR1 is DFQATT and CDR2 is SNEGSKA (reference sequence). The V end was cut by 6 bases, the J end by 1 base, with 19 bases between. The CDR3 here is CSAQLQRGRSYNEQFF. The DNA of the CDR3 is TGCAGTGCACAACTCCAGAGGGGGAGATCCTACAATGAGCAGTTCTTC.

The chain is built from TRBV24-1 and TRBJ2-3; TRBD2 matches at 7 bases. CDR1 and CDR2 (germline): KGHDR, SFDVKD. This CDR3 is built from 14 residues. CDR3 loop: CFTSIGAGTDTQYF. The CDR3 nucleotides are TGTTTCACCAGTATCGGAGCGGGGACAGATACGCAGTATTTT.

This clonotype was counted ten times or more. Here the CDR3 reads CASSVGGPYGTEAFF. The CDR3, as DNA: TGTGCCAGCAGCGTAGGAGGACCTTACGGGACTGAAGCTTTCTTT. V is TRBV9 and J is TRBJ1-1; D uncertain. Trimming cost V 0 bases and J 5 bases, with 14 bases left between them. This CDR3 is built from 15 residues. Germline lookup yields CDR1 SGDLS and CDR2 YYNGEE.

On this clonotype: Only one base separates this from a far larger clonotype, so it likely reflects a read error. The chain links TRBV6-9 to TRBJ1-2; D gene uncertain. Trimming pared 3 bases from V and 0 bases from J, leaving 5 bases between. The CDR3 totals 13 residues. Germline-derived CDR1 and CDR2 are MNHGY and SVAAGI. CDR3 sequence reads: CASSYKANYGYTF. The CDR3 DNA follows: TGTGCCAGCAGTTACAAGGCTAACTATGGCTACACCTTC.

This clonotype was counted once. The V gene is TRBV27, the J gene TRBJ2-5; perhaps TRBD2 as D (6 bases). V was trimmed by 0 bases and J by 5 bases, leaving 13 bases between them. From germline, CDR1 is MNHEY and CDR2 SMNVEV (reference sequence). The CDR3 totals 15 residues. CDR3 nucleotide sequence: TGTGCCAGCAGTTTATCTGGGGGGTCACAGGAGACCCAGTACTTC. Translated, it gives CASSLSGGSQETQYF.

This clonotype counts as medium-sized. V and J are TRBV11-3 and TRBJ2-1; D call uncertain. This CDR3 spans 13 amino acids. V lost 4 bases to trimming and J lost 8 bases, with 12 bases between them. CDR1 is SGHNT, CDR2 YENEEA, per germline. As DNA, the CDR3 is TGTGCCAGCAGCTCCCCCGACATCGATGAGCAGTTCTTC. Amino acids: CASSSPDIDEQFF.

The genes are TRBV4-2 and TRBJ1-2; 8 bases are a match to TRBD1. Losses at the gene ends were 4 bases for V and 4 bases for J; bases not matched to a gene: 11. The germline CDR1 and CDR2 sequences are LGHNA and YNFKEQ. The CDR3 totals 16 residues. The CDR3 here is CASSPKVTGASYGYTF. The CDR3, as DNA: TGTGCCAGCAGCCCGAAGGTGACAGGGGCGAGCTATGGCTACACCTTC.